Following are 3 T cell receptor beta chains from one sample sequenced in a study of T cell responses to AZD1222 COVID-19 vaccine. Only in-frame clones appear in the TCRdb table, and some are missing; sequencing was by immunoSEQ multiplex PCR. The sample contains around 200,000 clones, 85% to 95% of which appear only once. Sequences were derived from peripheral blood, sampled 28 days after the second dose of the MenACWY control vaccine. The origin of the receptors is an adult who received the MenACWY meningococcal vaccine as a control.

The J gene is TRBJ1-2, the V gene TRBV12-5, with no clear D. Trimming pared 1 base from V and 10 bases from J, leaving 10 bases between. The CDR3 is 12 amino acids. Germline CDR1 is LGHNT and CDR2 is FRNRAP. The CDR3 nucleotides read TGTGCTAGTGGTTTGGATGCAGGTCTCTACACCTTC. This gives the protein CASGLDAGLYTF.

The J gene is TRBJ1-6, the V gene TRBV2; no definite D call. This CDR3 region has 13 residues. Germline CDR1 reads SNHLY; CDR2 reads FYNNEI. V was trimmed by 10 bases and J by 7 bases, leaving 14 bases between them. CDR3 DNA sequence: TGTGCCAACGTGCGGGCCATCAATTCACCCCTCCACTTT. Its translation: CANVRAINSPLHF.

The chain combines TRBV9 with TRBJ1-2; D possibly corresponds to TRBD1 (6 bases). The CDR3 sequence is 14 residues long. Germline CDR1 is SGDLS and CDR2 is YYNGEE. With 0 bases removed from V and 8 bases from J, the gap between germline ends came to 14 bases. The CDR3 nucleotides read TGTGCCAGCAGCGTAGATGGGGGGCGCATAGGCTACACCTTC. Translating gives CASSVDGGRIGYTF. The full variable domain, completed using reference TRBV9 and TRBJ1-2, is DSGVTQTPKHLITATGQRVTLRCSPRSGDLSVYWYQQSLDQGLQFLIQYYNGEERAKGNILERFSAQQFPDLHSELNLSSLELGDSALYFCASSVDGGRIGYTFGSGTRLTVV.